The rows below give T cell receptor beta chains drawn from one sample of a study of T cell responses to AZD1222 COVID-19 vaccine. Assay: immunoSEQ multiplex PCR; the TCRdb copy retains only in-frame clones and omits some. This sample has about 81,000 clones; more than 70% occur once, and the top ten carry approximately 5.6%. The input for sequencing was peripheral blood, taken 28 days after the second AZD1222 dose. All receptors come from an adult who received the AZD1222 COVID-19 vaccine. CDR3s include the opening cysteine and the closing phenylalanine or tryptophan. A D gene is named only where the DNA matches it firmly. Size is omitted from some rows. Given values are once, few, many or a class for expanded clones.

clone_size: few; d_call: .; j_call: TRBJ2-7; v_call: TRBV29-1; cdr3_nt: TGCAGCGTTGGTTCCTATGGATCTTCCTACGAGCAGTACTTC; cdr3_aa: CSVGSYGSSYEQYF
clone_size: .; d_call: .; j_call: TRBJ1-5; v_call: TRBV7-2; cdr3_nt: TGTGCCAGCAGCTTGGAACAGGGAAGCAATCAGCCCCAGCATTTT; cdr3_aa: CASSLEQGSNQPQHF
clone_size: few; d_call: TRBD2; j_call: TRBJ2-1; v_call: TRBV19; cdr3_nt: TGTGCCAGTAGTATACGGGGGGGCCAGGTTGATGAGCAGTTCTTC; cdr3_aa: CASSIRGGQVDEQFF
clone_size: .; d_call: .; j_call: TRBJ2-7; v_call: TRBV29-1; cdr3_nt: TGCAGCGTTGAAGGTGGCACCGGGGTCTACGAGCAGTACTTC; cdr3_aa: CSVEGGTGVYEQYF
clone_size: .; d_call: .; j_call: TRBJ1-6; v_call: TRBV5-6; cdr3_nt: TGTGCCAGCAGCTCTGTCTATAATTCACCCCTCCACTTT; cdr3_aa: CASSSVYNSPLHF
clone_size: once; d_call: .; j_call: TRBJ2-7; v_call: TRBV19; cdr3_nt: TGTGCCAGTAGTACGGGCTACGAGCAGTACTTC; cdr3_aa: CASSTGYEQYF
clone_size: .; d_call: TRBD1; j_call: TRBJ2-1; v_call: TRBV19; cdr3_nt: TGTGCCAGTAGTATAGTCAGGGGGCTAGGTGAGCAGTTCTTC; cdr3_aa: CASSIVRGLGEQFF
clone_size: .; d_call: .; j_call: TRBJ1-6; v_call: TRBV10-3; cdr3_nt: TGTGCCATCGGGGCGTACAGCAGGGGTTCACCCCTCCACTTT; cdr3_aa: CAIGAYSRGSPLHF
clone_size: .; d_call: TRBD1; j_call: TRBJ1-1; v_call: TRBV30; cdr3_nt: TGTGCCTGGAGGGGAGGGGGGACAGAGGGTCAGAACACTGAAGCTTTCTTT; cdr3_aa: CAWRGGGTEGQNTEAFF
clone_size: once; d_call: TRBD1; j_call: TRBJ1-4; v_call: TRBV27; cdr3_nt: TGTGCCAGCAGGTTCTTGACAGGGTTGAATGAAAAACTGTTTTTT; cdr3_aa: CASRFLTGLNEKLFF
clone_size: .; d_call: .; j_call: TRBJ2-5; v_call: TRBV5-1; cdr3_nt: TGCGCCAGCAGCGGACCGCAGGGAGTCCAAGAGACCCAGTACTTC; cdr3_aa: CASSGPQGVQETQYF
clone_size: once; d_call: TRBD1; j_call: TRBJ1-1; v_call: TRBV9; cdr3_nt: TGTGCCAGCAGCGTAGGGGGGGACAGTTCTCGAGCTTTCTTT; cdr3_aa: CASSVGGDSSRAFF
clone_size: .; d_call: .; j_call: TRBJ2-5; v_call: TRBV29-1; cdr3_nt: TGCAGCCTTCGCGGACTGGAAGAGACCCAGTACTTC; cdr3_aa: CSLRGLEETQYF
clone_size: .; d_call: .; j_call: TRBJ2-2; v_call: TRBV9; cdr3_nt: TGTGCCAGCAGCGGAGGGAGTGGTGGGTACACCGGGGAGCTGTTTTTT; cdr3_aa: CASSGGSGGYTGELFF
clone_size: .; d_call: .; j_call: TRBJ2-4; v_call: TRBV2; cdr3_nt: TGTGCCAGCAGTGATACAGGGTTCCTCAAAAACATTCAGTACTTC; cdr3_aa: CASSDTGFLKNIQYF
clone_size: .; d_call: .; j_call: TRBJ2-7; v_call: TRBV7-9; cdr3_nt: TGTGCCAGCAGCCCAGGACAGCTCTACGAGCAGTACTTC; cdr3_aa: CASSPGQLYEQYF
clone_size: once; d_call: TRBD2; j_call: TRBJ2-7; v_call: TRBV6-4; cdr3_nt: TGTGCCAGCAGTGCTGAAGCGGGAGTAGGCGAGCAGTACTTC; cdr3_aa: CASSAEAGVGEQYF
clone_size: .; d_call: .; j_call: TRBJ2-7; v_call: TRBV10-3; cdr3_nt: TGTGCCATCAGTGAGCAGCGAGGCGGGGGCAAGGACGAGCAGTACTTC; cdr3_aa: CAISEQRGGGKDEQYF
clone_size: .; d_call: .; j_call: TRBJ2-1; v_call: TRBV23-1; cdr3_nt: TGCGCCAGCAGTCATGGGGAGCCGGTCAATGAGCAGTTCTTC; cdr3_aa: CASSHGEPVNEQFF
clone_size: .; d_call: .; j_call: TRBJ1-2; v_call: TRBV11-2; cdr3_nt: TGTGCCAGCAGCCTAGGACAGATTTCTACTAACTATGGCTACACCTTC; cdr3_aa: CASSLGQISTNYGYTF
clone_size: .; d_call: .; j_call: TRBJ2-1; v_call: TRBV7-2; cdr3_nt: TGTGCCAGCAGCCCCCCGCCGGGTCGGGATGAGCAGTTCTTC; cdr3_aa: CASSPPPGRDEQFF
clone_size: .; d_call: .; j_call: TRBJ2-3; v_call: TRBV7-9; cdr3_nt: TGTGCCTCAACCTATATCAGCACAGATACGCAGTATTTT; cdr3_aa: CASTYISTDTQYF
clone_size: .; d_call: .; j_call: TRBJ1-4; v_call: TRBV30; cdr3_nt: TGTGCCTGGAAGGGGCAGGCAACTAATGAAAAACTGTTTTTT; cdr3_aa: CAWKGQATNEKLFF
clone_size: .; d_call: TRBD2; j_call: TRBJ2-1; v_call: TRBV19; cdr3_nt: TGTGCCAGTAGTATTAATCTAGCGGGAGTAAACAATGAGCAGTTCTTC; cdr3_aa: CASSINLAGVNNEQFF
clone_size: .; d_call: .; j_call: TRBJ2-7; v_call: TRBV21-1; cdr3_nt: TGTGCCAGCAGCCTCCACCCCGGACAGGGGGGGTACGAGCAGTACTTC; cdr3_aa: CASSLHPGQGGYEQYF
clone_size: .; d_call: .; j_call: TRBJ1-1; v_call: TRBV2; cdr3_nt: TGTGCCAGCAGGCTTCAAGGGAACACTGAAGCTTTCTTT; cdr3_aa: CASRLQGNTEAFF
clone_size: .; d_call: .; j_call: TRBJ1-6; v_call: TRBV7-9; cdr3_nt: TGTGCCAGCAGCTTAGCGATAGGGTCACCCCTCCACTTT; cdr3_aa: CASSLAIGSPLHF
clone_size: .; d_call: .; j_call: TRBJ1-2; v_call: TRBV5-1; cdr3_nt: TGCGCCAGCAGCTCTGGTCTCGGAGCTAACTATGGCTACACCTTC; cdr3_aa: CASSSGLGANYGYTF
clone_size: .; d_call: TRBD2; j_call: TRBJ2-7; v_call: TRBV11-2; cdr3_nt: TGTGCCAGCAGCTTAGGCCCGACTAGCGGGAGGGCCTTCGAGCAGTACTTC; cdr3_aa: CASSLGPTSGRAFEQYF
clone_size: .; d_call: .; j_call: TRBJ1-5; v_call: TRBV24-1; cdr3_nt: TGTGCCACCAGCGAACAGGGTGGTCAGCCCCAGCATTTT; cdr3_aa: CATSEQGGQPQHF
clone_size: once; d_call: .; j_call: TRBJ1-5; v_call: TRBV28; cdr3_nt: TGTGCCAGCAGGGCCCTATTAGGGGGGGCTCAGCCCCAGCATTTT; cdr3_aa: CASRALLGGAQPQHF
clone_size: .; d_call: TRBD1; j_call: TRBJ2-5; v_call: TRBV29-1; cdr3_nt: TGCAGCGCTTCAGTCGGACAGGGATGGGACTTC; cdr3_aa: CSASVGQGWDF
clone_size: .; d_call: .; j_call: TRBJ2-2; v_call: TRBV6-5; cdr3_nt: TGTGCCAGCCTCCCAGGCCGCGCGAACACCGGGGAGCTGTTTTTT; cdr3_aa: CASLPGRANTGELFF
clone_size: .; d_call: .; j_call: TRBJ2-5; v_call: TRBV11-2; cdr3_nt: TGTGCCAGCAGCTTAGTTGATGTCCAGGACCCGTGGGAGACCCAGTACTTC; cdr3_aa: CASSLVDVQDPWETQYF
clone_size: .; d_call: .; j_call: TRBJ2-3; v_call: TRBV29-1; cdr3_nt: TGCAGCTCCCTGATAGGGACCACAGATACGCAGTATTTT; cdr3_aa: CSSLIGTTDTQYF
clone_size: .; d_call: .; j_call: TRBJ2-1; v_call: TRBV5-5; cdr3_nt: TGTGCCAGCCGCAGGTACAATGAGCAGTTCTTC; cdr3_aa: CASRRYNEQFF
clone_size: .; d_call: .; j_call: TRBJ1-3; v_call: TRBV20-1; cdr3_nt: TGCAGTGCTCGTGAGGGATCCGGAAACACCATATATTTT; cdr3_aa: CSAREGSGNTIYF
clone_size: .; d_call: .; j_call: TRBJ2-6; v_call: TRBV9; cdr3_nt: TGTGCCAGCAGCGTGTGGGCCTCTGGGGCCAACGTCCTGACTTTC; cdr3_aa: CASSVWASGANVLTF
clone_size: few; d_call: .; j_call: TRBJ1-2; v_call: TRBV11-2; cdr3_nt: TGTGCCAGCAGCTTAGATCGCGTTAACTATGGCTACACCTTC; cdr3_aa: CASSLDRVNYGYTF
clone_size: .; d_call: TRBD1; j_call: TRBJ2-1; v_call: TRBV4-3; cdr3_nt: TGCGCCAGCAGCCAAGATACGGGACAGGGGCAGTTCTTC; cdr3_aa: CASSQDTGQGQFF
clone_size: few; d_call: .; j_call: TRBJ1-1; v_call: TRBV7-3; cdr3_nt: TGTGCCAGCAGCTTAGAAGGGGCAACTGAAGCTTTCTTT; cdr3_aa: CASSLEGATEAFF
clone_size: .; d_call: TRBD1; j_call: TRBJ1-2; v_call: TRBV6-2/TRBV6-3; cdr3_nt: TGTGCCAGCAGTTACGCAGGGGGAGGTGGCTACACCTTC; cdr3_aa: CASSYAGGGGYTF